This T cell receptor beta chain originates from a study of cytomegalovirus exposure and HLA in healthy donors. Study-wide points: Later on, an analysis showed TCR association rates differing by HLA locus, with DRB1 the most and HLA-C the fewest. The study flagged about 150 TCR beta chains as cytomegalovirus-associated.

V was shortened by 7 bases and J by 4 bases, with 4 bases between the two germline ends. CDR3 length: 11 residues. Germline V gene sequence: CDR1 LNHDA, CDR2 SQIVND (reference sequence). PCR was performed using 60 Vbeta and 13 Jbeta primers. The table came from immunoSEQ multiplex PCR; TCRdb's copy has only in-frame clones and leaves some out. The repertoire includes roughly 290,000 clones, 75% to 85% of them detected once, and approximately 0.3% sits in the top ten. Notes on this clone: Its matching antigen is unknown.

Source material: PBMCs. The V call is TRBV19, the J call TRBJ1-4, with D unresolved. This clonotype was sampled from a girl aged 2 to 9 in good health and CMV-seronegative. CDR3 loop: CASTLNEKLFF. CDR3 bases: TGTGCCAGTACCCTTAATGAAAAACTGTTTTTT.